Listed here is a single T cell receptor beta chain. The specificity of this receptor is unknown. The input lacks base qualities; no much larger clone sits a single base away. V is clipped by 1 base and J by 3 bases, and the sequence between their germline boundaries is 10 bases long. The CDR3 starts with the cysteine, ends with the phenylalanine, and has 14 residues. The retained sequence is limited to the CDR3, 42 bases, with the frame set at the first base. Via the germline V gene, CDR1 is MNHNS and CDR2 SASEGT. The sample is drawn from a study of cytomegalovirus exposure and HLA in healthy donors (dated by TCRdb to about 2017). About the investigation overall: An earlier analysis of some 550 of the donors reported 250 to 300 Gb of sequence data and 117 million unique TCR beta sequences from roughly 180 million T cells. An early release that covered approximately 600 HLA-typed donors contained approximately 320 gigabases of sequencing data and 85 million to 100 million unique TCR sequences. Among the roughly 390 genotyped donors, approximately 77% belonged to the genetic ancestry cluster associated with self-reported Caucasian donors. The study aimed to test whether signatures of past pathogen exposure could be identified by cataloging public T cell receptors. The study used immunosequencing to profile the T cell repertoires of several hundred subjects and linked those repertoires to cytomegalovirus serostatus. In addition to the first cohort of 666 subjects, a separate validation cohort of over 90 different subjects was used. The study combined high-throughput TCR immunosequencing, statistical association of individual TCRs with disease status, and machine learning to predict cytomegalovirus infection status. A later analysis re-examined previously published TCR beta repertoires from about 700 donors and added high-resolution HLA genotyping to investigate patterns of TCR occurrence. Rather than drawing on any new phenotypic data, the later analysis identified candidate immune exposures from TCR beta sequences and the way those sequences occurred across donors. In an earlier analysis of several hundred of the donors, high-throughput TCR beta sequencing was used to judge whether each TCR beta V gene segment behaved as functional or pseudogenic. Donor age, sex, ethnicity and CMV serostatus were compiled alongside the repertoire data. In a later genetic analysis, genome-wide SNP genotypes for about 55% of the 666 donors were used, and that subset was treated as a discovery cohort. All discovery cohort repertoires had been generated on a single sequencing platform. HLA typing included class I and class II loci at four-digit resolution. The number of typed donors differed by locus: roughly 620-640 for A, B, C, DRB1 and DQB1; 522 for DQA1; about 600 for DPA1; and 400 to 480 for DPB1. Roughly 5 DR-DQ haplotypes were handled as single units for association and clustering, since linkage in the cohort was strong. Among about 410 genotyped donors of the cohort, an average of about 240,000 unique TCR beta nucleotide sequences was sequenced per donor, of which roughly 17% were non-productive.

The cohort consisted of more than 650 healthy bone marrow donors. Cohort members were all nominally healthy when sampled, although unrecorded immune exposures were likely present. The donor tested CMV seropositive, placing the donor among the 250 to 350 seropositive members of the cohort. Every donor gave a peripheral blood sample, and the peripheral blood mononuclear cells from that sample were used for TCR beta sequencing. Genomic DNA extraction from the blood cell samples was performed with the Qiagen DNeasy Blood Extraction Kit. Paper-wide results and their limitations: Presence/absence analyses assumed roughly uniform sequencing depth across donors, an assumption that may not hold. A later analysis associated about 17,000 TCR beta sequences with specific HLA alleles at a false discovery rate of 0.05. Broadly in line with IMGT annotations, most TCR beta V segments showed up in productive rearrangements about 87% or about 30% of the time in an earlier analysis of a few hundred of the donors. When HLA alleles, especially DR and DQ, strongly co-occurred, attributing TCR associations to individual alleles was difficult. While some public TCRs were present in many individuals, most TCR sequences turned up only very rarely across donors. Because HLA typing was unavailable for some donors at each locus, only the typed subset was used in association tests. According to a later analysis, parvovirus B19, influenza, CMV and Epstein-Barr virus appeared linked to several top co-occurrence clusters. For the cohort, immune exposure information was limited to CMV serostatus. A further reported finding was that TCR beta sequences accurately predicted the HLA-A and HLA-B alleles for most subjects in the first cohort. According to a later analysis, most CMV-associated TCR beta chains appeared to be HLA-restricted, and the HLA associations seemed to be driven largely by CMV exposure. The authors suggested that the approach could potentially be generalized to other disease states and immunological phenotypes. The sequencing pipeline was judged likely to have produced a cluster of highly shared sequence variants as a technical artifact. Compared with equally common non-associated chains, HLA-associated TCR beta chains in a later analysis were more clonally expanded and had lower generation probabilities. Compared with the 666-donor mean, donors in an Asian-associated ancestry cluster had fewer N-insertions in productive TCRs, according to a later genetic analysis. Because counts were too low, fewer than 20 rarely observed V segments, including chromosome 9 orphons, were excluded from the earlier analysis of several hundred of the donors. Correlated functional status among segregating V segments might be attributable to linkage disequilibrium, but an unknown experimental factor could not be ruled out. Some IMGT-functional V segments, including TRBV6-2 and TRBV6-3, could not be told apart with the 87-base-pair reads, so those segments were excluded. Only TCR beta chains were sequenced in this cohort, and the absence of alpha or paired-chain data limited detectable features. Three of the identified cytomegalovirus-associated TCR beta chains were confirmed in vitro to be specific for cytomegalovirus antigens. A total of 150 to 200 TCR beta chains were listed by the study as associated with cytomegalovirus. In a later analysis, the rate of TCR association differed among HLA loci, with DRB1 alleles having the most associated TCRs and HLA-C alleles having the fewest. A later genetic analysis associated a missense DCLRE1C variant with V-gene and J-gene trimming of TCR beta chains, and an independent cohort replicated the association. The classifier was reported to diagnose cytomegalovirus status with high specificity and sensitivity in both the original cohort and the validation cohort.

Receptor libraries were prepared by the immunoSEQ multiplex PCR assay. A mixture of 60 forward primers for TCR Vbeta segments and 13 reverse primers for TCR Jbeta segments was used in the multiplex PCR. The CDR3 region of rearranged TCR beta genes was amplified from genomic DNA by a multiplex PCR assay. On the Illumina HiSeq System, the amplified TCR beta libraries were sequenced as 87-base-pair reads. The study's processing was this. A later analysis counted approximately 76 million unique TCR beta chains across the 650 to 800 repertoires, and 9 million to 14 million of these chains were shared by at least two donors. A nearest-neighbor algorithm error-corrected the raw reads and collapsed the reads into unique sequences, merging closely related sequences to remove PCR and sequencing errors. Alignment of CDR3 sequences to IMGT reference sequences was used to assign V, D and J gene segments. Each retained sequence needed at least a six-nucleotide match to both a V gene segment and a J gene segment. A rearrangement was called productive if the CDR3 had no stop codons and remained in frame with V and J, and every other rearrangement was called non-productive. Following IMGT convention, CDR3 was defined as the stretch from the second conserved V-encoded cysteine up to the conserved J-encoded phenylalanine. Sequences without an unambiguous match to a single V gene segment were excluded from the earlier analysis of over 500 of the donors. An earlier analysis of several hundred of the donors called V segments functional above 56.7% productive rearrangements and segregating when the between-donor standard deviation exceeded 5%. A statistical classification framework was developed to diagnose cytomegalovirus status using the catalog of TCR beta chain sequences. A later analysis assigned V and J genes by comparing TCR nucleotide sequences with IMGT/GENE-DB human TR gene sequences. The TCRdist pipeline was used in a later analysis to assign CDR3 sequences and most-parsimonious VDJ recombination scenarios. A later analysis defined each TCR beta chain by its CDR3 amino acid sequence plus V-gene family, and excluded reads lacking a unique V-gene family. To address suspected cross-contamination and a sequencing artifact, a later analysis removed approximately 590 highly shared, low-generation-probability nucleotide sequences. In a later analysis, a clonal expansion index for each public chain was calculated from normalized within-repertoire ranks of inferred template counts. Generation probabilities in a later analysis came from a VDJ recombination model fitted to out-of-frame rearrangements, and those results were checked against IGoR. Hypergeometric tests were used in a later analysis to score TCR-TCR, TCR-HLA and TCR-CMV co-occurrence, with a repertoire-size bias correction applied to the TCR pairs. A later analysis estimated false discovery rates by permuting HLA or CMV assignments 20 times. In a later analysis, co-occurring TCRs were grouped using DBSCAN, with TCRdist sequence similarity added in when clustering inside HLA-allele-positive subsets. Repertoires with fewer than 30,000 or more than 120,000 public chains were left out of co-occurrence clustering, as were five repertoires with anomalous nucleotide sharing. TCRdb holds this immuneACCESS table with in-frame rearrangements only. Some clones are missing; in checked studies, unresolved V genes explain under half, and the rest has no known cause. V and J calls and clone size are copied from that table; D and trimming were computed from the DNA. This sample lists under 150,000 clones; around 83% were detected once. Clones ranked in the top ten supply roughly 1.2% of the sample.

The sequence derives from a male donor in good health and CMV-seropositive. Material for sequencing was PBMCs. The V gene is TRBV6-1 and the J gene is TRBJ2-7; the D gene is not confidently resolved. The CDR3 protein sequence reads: CASSEGQANYEQYF. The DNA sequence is TGTGCCAGCAGTGAAGGCCAGGCGAACTACGAGCAGTACTTC.